The 26 T cell receptor beta chains below were found in one sample sequenced in a study of T cells in Graves' hyperthyroidism and ophthalmopathy. Regions amplified from RNA transcripts were the TCR beta CDR3 regions. Initially, a first-round RT-PCR of the TCR CDR3 employed the HTBI primer set. TCRdb fed the multiplex PCR reads into MiXCR, producing one record per CDR3 protein. Here the sample spans 500,000 to 800,000 distinct CDR3 sequences, about 14% being singletons. The sequenced sample was blood. These receptors came from a woman in her forties or fifties with Graves' ophthalmopathy.

The chain is built from TRBV19 and TRBJ2-1; D remains unclear. This CDR3 has 22 amino acids. V was shortened by 2 bases and J by 4 bases, with 33 bases between the two germline ends. Germline loops: CDR1 LNHDA, CDR2 SQIVND (reference sequence). This CDR3 is CASSIRFRAAHRPSLTYNEQFF. DNA of the CDR3: TGTGCCAGTAGTATACGGTTTAGGGCAGCGCATAGACCCTCTCTTACTTACAATGAGCAGTTCTTC.

This clonotype came up many times. This chain joins TRBV20-1 and TRBJ1-3, with D possibly TRBD1 on 6 matching bases. The germline gives CDR1 DFQATT, CDR2 SNEGSKA (reference sequence). V shed 3 bases and J shed 4 bases, with 13 bases lying between them. The CDR3 totals 14 residues. This chain's CDR3 is CSARKQGAGNTIYF. As DNA, the CDR3 is TGCAGTGCTAGGAAACAGGGCGCCGGAAACACCATATATTTT.

This sequence joins TRBV12-5 and TRBJ2-2; 11 bases are a match to TRBD2. Germline lookup yields CDR1 LGHNT and CDR2 FRNRAP. This CDR3 is built from 21 residues. Germline trimming cut 5 bases from V and 3 bases from J; bases unmatched to any gene: 20. The CDR3 spells CASGPRTPVLAGDLHTGELFF. The CDR3 DNA reads as TGTGCTAGTGGTCCGAGGACCCCGGTACTAGCGGGAGATTTGCACACCGGGGAGCTGTTTTTT.

This clonotype was recorded a few times. The rearrangement links TRBV5-4 to TRBJ2-7; D may be TRBD2 (6 bases). The CDR3 runs to 15 residues. V lost 0 bases and J lost 1, with 11 bases in between. Germline V gene sequence: CDR1 SGHNT, CDR2 YYREEE (reference sequence). The CDR3 region is CASSLELAKSYEQYF. In nucleotides, the CDR3 is TGTGCCAGCAGCTTGGAACTAGCTAAATCCTACGAGCAGTACTTC.

This clonotype has at least ten counts. This chain uses TRBV28 with TRBJ1-4, with 7 bases matching TRBD1. This CDR3 comprises 16 residues. Germline V gene data show CDR1 as MDHEN and CDR2 as SYDVKM. Trimming cost V 4 bases and J 0 bases; bases outside gene matches: 5. In nucleotides, the CDR3 is TGTGCCAGCAGTTCAGGGGGAACTGCAACTAATGAAAAACTGTTTTTT. As protein: CASSSGGTATNEKLFF.

This clonotype has more than one count but fewer than ten. The rearrangement links TRBV19 to TRBJ1-2; maybe TRBD1 (5 bases). This CDR3 contains 14 residues. Germline V gene data show CDR1 as LNHDA and CDR2 as SQIVND (reference sequence). The V end lost 7 bases, the J end lost 3 bases, and 15 bases lay between the germline ends. The CDR3 sequence: CASTRTTTDYGYTF. CDR3 sequence (DNA): TGTGCCAGTACGAGGACAACGACAGACTATGGCTACACCTTC.

The chain uses TRBV7-2 and TRBJ2-5; D may be TRBD1 (6 bases). This CDR3 has 14 amino acids. The germline V and J ends were trimmed by 5 bases and 5 bases, with 15 bases remaining between them. CDR1 and CDR2 (germline): SGHTA, FQGNSA. The CDR3 sequence: CASSTGDRRETQYF. CDR3 DNA sequence: TGTGCCAGCAGCACCGGAGACAGGCGGGAGACCCAGTACTTC. Based on the CDR3 plus reference TRBV7-2 and TRBJ2-5, the full variable domain is GAGVSQSPSNKVTEKGKDVELRCDPISGHTALYWYRQSLGQGLEFLIYFQGNSAPDKSGLPSDRFSAERTGGSVSTLTIQRTQQEDSAVYLCASSTGDRRETQYFGPGTRLLVL.

This clonotype was counted many times. The chain combines TRBV7-9 with TRBJ2-7, with D perhaps TRBD1 or TRBD2 (5 bases each). The V and J ends lost 3 bases and 3 bases respectively, with 9 bases between them. The CDR3 runs to 13 residues. The germline V gene encodes CDR1 SEHNR and CDR2 FQNEAQ (reference sequence). The CDR3 DNA is TGTGCCAGCAGCTTCGGGGACGGCTACGAGCAGTACTTC. This codes for CASSFGDGYEQYF. Drawing the rest from reference TRBV7-9 and TRBJ2-7, the complete variable domain is DTGVSQNPRHKITKRGQNVTFRCDPISEHNRLYWYRQTLGQGPEFLTYFQNEAQLEKSRLLSDRFSAERPKGSFSTLEIQRTEQGDSAMYLCASSFGDGYEQYFGPGTRLTVT.

The table lists this clonotype with many counts. The V call is TRBV19, the J call TRBJ2-7, with 15 bases aligning to TRBD2. V shed 10 bases, J shed 0 bases, and the junction held 13 bases outside the gene matches. In germline, CDR1 is LNHDA, CDR2 SQIVND (reference sequence). CDR3 length equals 18 residues. CDR3 region: CATTKGGLAGGGSYEQYF. CDR3 DNA: TGTGCCACCACTAAGGGCGGACTAGCGGGAGGGGGCTCCTACGAGCAGTACTTC.

This clonotype was picked up many times. The chain uses TRBV27 and TRBJ1-1; D uncertain. The germline V and J ends were trimmed by 3 bases and 1 base, with 6 bases remaining between them. Germline lookup yields CDR1 MNHEY and CDR2 SMNVEV (reference sequence). This CDR3 contains 13 residues. DNA for the CDR3: TGTGCCAGCAGTTTTGCAGAGAACACTGAAGCTTTCTTT. Its translation is CASSFAENTEAFF.

In this sample, this clonotype turned up a few times. The chain links TRBV24-1 to TRBJ2-2; D ambiguous. Germline V gives CDR1 KGHDR, CDR2 SFDVKD. The CDR3 spans 15 residues. V was trimmed by 3 bases and J by 3 bases, leaving 10 bases between them. The CDR3 here is CATSDPQEYTGELFF. Written as DNA, the CDR3 is TGTGCCACCAGTGATCCCCAGGAGTACACCGGGGAGCTGTTTTTT.

In its sample, this clonotype was seen many times. This chain joins TRBV20-1 and TRBJ2-3; TRBD2 matches at 15 bases. CDR3 length equals 16 residues. Germline V gives CDR1 DFQATT, CDR2 SNEGSKA (reference sequence). V lost 4 bases and J lost 0; bases outside the gene matches: 2. CDR3 region: CSATGTSGRSTDTQYF. In DNA, the CDR3 is TGCAGTGCTACCGGGACTAGCGGGAGGAGCACAGATACGCAGTATTTT.

This clonotype appeared a few times. The gene calls are TRBV7-9 and TRBJ2-1; D ambiguous. This CDR3 has 11 residues. CDR1 SEHNR and CDR2 FQNEAQ come from the germline V gene (reference sequence). Trimming cost V 2 bases and J 8 bases, with 4 bases left between them. The CDR3 protein is CASSLKHEQFF. The CDR3 nucleotides are TGTGCCAGCAGCTTAAAGCATGAGCAGTTCTTC. The entire variable domain, with the rest obtained from reference TRBV7-9 and TRBJ2-1, is as follows: DTGVSQNPRHKITKRGQNVTFRCDPISEHNRLYWYRQTLGQGPEFLTYFQNEAQLEKSRLLSDRFSAERPKGSFSTLEIQRTEQGDSAMYLCASSLKHEQFFGPGTRLTVL.

This clonotype has just a few counts. At one of its ends the junction is not consistent with the germline gene, which may arise from a read error. This sequence joins TRBV20-1 and TRBJ1-5; unclear D gene. This CDR3 is 15 amino acids long. CDR1 and CDR2 from the germline V gene are DFQATT and SNEGSKA (reference sequence). The CDR3 spells CSAGEFLDSNQPQHF. The CDR3 coding sequence is TGCAGTGCTGGAGAATTCTTAGATAGCAATCAGCCCCAGCATTTT.

The DNA of the CDR3 is TGTGCCAGCAGCTTGGGGGACATGCCGGAGTATTTT. Translated: CASSLGDMPEYF. The rearrangement uses TRBV5-6 and TRBJ2-3; D may be TRBD1 (6 bases). The CDR3 has 12 amino acids. The germline V and J ends were trimmed by 0 bases and 13 bases, with 12 bases remaining between them. Germline CDR1 is SGHDT and CDR2 is YYEEEE. The full variable domain, completed using reference TRBV5-6 and TRBJ2-3, is DAGVTQSPTHLIKTRGQQVTLRCSPKSGHDTVSWYQQALGQGPQFIFQYYEEEERQRGNFPDRFSGHQFPNYSSELNVNALLLGDSALYLCASSLGDMPEYFGPGTRLTVL.

The chain recombines TRBV6-1 with TRBJ1-2; D gene ambiguous. V was cut by 10 bases and J by 0 bases, with 6 bases left in between. This CDR3 is built from 11 residues. Looked up from germline, CDR1 is MNHNS and CDR2 is SASEGT. The CDR3 here is CATGPNYGYTF. The CDR3 coding sequence is TGTGCCACCGGACCTAACTATGGCTACACCTTC.

This clonotype was detected ten times or more. V and J are TRBV7-3 and TRBJ1-1; a weak D match, TRBD1 (6 bases). Between the trimmed V and J ends, which lost 4 bases and 2 bases, there was a span of 11 bases. CDR3 length equals 14 residues. Germline CDR1 SGHTA, CDR2 FQGTGA. DNA of the CDR3: TGTGCCAGCAGCTCAGAACAGGGCAACACTGAAGCTTTCTTT. Amino acids: CASSSEQGNTEAFF.

This clonotype was picked up many times. The chain has TRBV12-3 or TRBV12-4 and TRBJ1-1; possible D gene TRBD1, 5 bases. This CDR3 contains 15 residues. Trimming removed 3 bases at V and 5 bases at J, with 16 bases between. This CDR3 reads CASSFPSVRGTEAFF. Here the CDR3 DNA reads TGTGCCAGCAGTTTCCCGTCCGTGAGGGGTACTGAAGCTTTCTTT.

This clonotype was detected only a few times. V is TRBV20-1 and J is TRBJ1-5; 7 positions agree with TRBD1. Per the germline V gene, CDR1 is DFQATT and CDR2 is SNEGSKA (reference sequence). This CDR3 comprises 14 residues. Trimming at V came to 6 bases and at J to 3 bases, leaving 8 bases not matched to a gene. The CDR3 is CSAKQGPPNQPQHF. In DNA form, the CDR3 reads TGCAGTGCAAAACAGGGGCCCCCCAATCAGCCCCAGCATTTT.

This sequence joins TRBV14 and TRBJ2-7; tentative D call: TRBD1 (5 bases). CDR3 length: 15 residues. V lost 1 base and J 0 bases, leaving 10 bases between the germline ends. Germline lookup yields CDR1 SGHDN and CDR2 FVKESK. The chain's CDR3 is CASSQGQLSSYEQYF. The CDR3 DNA reads as TGTGCCAGCAGCCAAGGACAGCTTTCCTCCTACGAGCAGTACTTC.

V usage is TRBV14 and J usage is TRBJ1-3, with 8 bases aligning to TRBD1. Per the germline V gene, CDR1 is SGHDN and CDR2 is FVKESK. V shed 4 bases, J shed 2 bases, and the junction held 7 bases outside the gene matches. The CDR3 has 16 residues. The CDR3: CASSLRPGQAGNTIYF. Here the CDR3 DNA reads TGTGCCAGCAGCCTTCGTCCGGGACAGGCTGGAAACACCATATATTTT. The variable domain in full, with the rest retrieved from reference TRBV14 and TRBJ1-3, is EAGVTQFPSHSVIEKGQTVTLRCDPISGHDNLYWYRRVMGKEIKFLLHFVKESKQDESGMPNNRFLAERTGGTYSTLKVQPAELEDSGVYFCASSLRPGQAGNTIYFGEGSWLTVV.

The gene calls are TRBV4-1 and TRBJ2-1; TRBD2 matches at 7 bases. Losses at the gene ends were 1 base for V and 10 bases for J; bases not matched to a gene: 13. The CDR3 is 16 residues long. Per germline, CDR1 MGHRA and CDR2 YSYEKL. The CDR3 sequence: CASSQVLAWNEMEQFF. In nucleotides, the CDR3 is TGCGCCAGCAGCCAAGTACTAGCGTGGAATGAAATGGAGCAGTTCTTC.

This clonotype was seen ten or more times. CDR3 sequence: CASSLAYKRDHNEQFF. The CDR3 nucleotides are TGTGCCAGCAGCTTAGCGTACAAGCGGGACCACAATGAGCAGTTCTTC. The chain recombines TRBV7-8 with TRBJ2-1; 7 nucleotides match TRBD2. CDR3 length equals 16 residues. After removal of 0 bases from V and 5 bases from J, the junction contained 7 bases not matched to a gene. From germline, CDR1 is SGHVS and CDR2 FQNEAQ.

This rearrangement joins TRBV29-1 to TRBJ2-2; D not resolved. Trimming removed 3 bases at V and 0 bases at J, with 11 bases between. CDR1 is SQVTM and CDR2 is ANQGSEA in the germline V gene. This CDR3 has 15 amino acids. The DNA of the CDR3 is TGCAGCGTTGATAGTGGCGGTGCGAACACCGGGGAGCTGTTTTTT. Protein product: CSVDSGGANTGELFF.

In this sample, this clonotype turned up a few times. The chain is built from TRBV15 and TRBJ2-5, with D tentatively TRBD1 (5 bases). V dropped 0 bases and J dropped 3 bases, with 14 bases sitting between them. From germline, CDR1 is LNHNV and CDR2 YYDKDF (reference sequence). This CDR3 spans 16 amino acids. The chain's CDR3 is CATSRDLRTSEETQYF. The CDR3 DNA sequence: TGTGCCACCAGCAGAGATTTAAGGACATCGGAAGAGACCCAGTACTTC.

This clonotype was seen many times. The chain links TRBV11-2 to TRBJ2-5, with D perhaps matching TRBD1 or TRBD2 (6 bases each). Trimming stripped 1 base from V and 5 bases from J, with 14 bases between. The CDR3 sequence is 15 residues long. Germline V CDR1 and CDR2: SGHAT, FQNNGV. As DNA, the CDR3 is TGTGCCAGCAGCTTAGGAGGAGGGGGATGGGAGACCCAGTACTTC. This codes for CASSLGGGGWETQYF. The full variable domain, rest sourced from reference TRBV11-2 and TRBJ2-5, is EAGVAQSPRYKIIEKRQSVAFWCNPISGHATLYWYQQILGQGPKLLIQFQNNGVVDDSQLPKDRFSAERLKGVDSTLKIQPAKLEDSAVYLCASSLGGGGWETQYFGPGTRLLVL.